This T cell receptor (beta chain) was found in a study of PD-L1 blockade in urothelial cancer. Documented time point: pretreatment peripheral blood. Profiled with immunoSEQ multiplex PCR; TCRdb holds only in-frame clones, not every one. The sample lists tens of thousands of clones, approximately 84% occurring once. Germline CDR1 is MDHEN and CDR2 is SYDVKM. V was trimmed by 6 bases and J by 4 bases, leaving 15 bases between them. The CDR3 consists of 15 residues. The chain uses TRBV28 and TRBJ2-2, with a possible D match to TRBD1 (6 bases). The sequence came from a man aged 55 to 70 with urothelial cancer. The sequencing used PBMCs, collected around atezolizumab (anti-PD-L1) treatment. For the CDR3, the DNA is TGTGCCAGCAGCGGAACAGGGCGTATCACCGGGGAGCTGTTTTTT. This translates into CASSGTGRITGELFF.